Below, 15 T cell receptor beta chains from the same sample are listed, as sequenced in a study of blood T cell repertoires in COVID-19. The data were produced by immunoSEQ multiplex PCR, yet TCRdb's version contains in-frame clones alone and is incomplete. The sample consists of roughly 200,000 clones, around 86% of them appearing once. Material: peripheral blood. These receptors all stem from an elderly woman with COVID-19, enrolled during active disease.

The V call is TRBV2, the J call TRBJ1-2; 8 bases line up with TRBD1. CDR3 length equals 13 residues. V lost 4 bases and J lost 2; bases outside the gene matches: 0. CDR1 and CDR2 (germline): SNHLY, FYNNEI. The CDR3 sequence: CASSGTGNYGYTF. The CDR3 DNA reads TGTGCCAGCAGTGGGACAGGGAACTATGGCTACACCTTC. The variable domain in full, completed from reference TRBV2 and TRBJ1-2, reads EPEVTQTPSHQVTQMGQEVILRCVPISNHLYFYWYRQILGQKVEFLVSFYNNEISEKSEIFDDQFSVERPDGSNFTLKIRSTKLEDSAMYFCASSGTGNYGYTFGSGTRLTVV.

The V call is TRBV5-8, the J call TRBJ1-4; D is unresolved. The V gene's germline CDR1 is SGHTS and CDR2 YDEGEE. V lost 2 bases and J 0 bases, leaving 11 bases between the germline ends. CDR3 length equals 16 residues. CDR3 amino acids: CASSFLAAATNEKLFF. The CDR3 nucleotides read TGTGCCAGCAGCTTCCTTGCGGCAGCAACTAATGAAAAACTGTTTTTT.

The chain employs TRBV29-1 and TRBJ1-5; no clear D gene. This CDR3 has 15 amino acids. Per germline, CDR1 SQVTM and CDR2 ANQGSEA. V was clipped by 4 bases and J by 0 bases, with 13 bases between them. The CDR3 region has the DNA TGCAGCGTTGCCTTACAGCAAGATAGCAATCAGCCCCAGCATTTT. This translates into CSVALQQDSNQPQHF.

V gene TRBV6-1 combines with J gene TRBJ2-3, with D possibly matching TRBD1 (6 bases). Trimming removed 2 bases at V and 1 base at J, with 7 bases between. The CDR3 contains 14 residues. Germline loops: CDR1 MNHNS, CDR2 SASEGT. The CDR3, as DNA: TGTGCCAGCAGTGAAAACAGGGGCACAGATACGCAGTATTTT. Translation: CASSENRGTDTQYF.

The CDR3 here is CASGRDSPNSPLHF. The CDR3 DNA reads TGTGCCAGTGGCCGGGACAGCCCGAATTCACCCCTCCACTTT. The chain couples TRBV7-9 to TRBJ1-6, with TRBD1 matching 7 bases. The germline V gene has CDR1 SEHNR and CDR2 FQNEAQ (reference sequence). The CDR3 is made up of 14 amino acids. Losses at the gene ends were 9 bases for V and 7 bases for J; bases not matched to a gene: 9.

The chain recombines TRBV27 with TRBJ1-2; D not certain. CDR3 length: 16 amino acids. CDR1 is MNHEY, CDR2 SMNVEV, per germline (reference sequence). Trimming stripped 1 base from V and 6 bases from J, with 18 bases between. DNA for the CDR3: TGTGCCAGCAGTTTATTGGTGGGCCGCAAAAGTCATGGCTACACCTTC. Translated: CASSLLVGRKSHGYTF.

CDR3 DNA: TGTGCCAGCCGCCGCGTGACAGACCATAGCAATCAGCCCCAGCATTTT. Translation gives CASRRVTDHSNQPQHF. The V and J genes are TRBV27 and TRBJ1-5; perhaps TRBD1 as D (5 bases). V dropped 8 bases and J dropped 0 bases, with 17 bases sitting between them. Germline V gene sequence: CDR1 MNHEY, CDR2 SMNVEV (reference sequence). CDR3 length: 16 residues.

The V gene is TRBV2, the J gene TRBJ1-6; maybe TRBD1 (5 bases). The CDR3 sequence is 14 residues long. V lost 4 bases and J lost 7, with 11 bases in between. Germline lookup yields CDR1 SNHLY and CDR2 FYNNEI. CDR3 DNA: TGTGCCAGCAGTGTTCAGGGCCCAAATTCACCCCTCCACTTT. It yields the protein CASSVQGPNSPLHF. The full variable domain, in which reference TRBV2 and TRBJ1-6 provide the parts outside the CDR3, is EPEVTQTPSHQVTQMGQEVILRCVPISNHLYFYWYRQILGQKVEFLVSFYNNEISEKSEIFDDQFSVERPDGSNFTLKIRSTKLEDSAMYFCASSVQGPNSPLHFGNGTRLTVT.

The chain recombines TRBV30 with TRBJ2-2, with unresolved D. V lost 5 bases and J 1 base, leaving 14 bases between the germline ends. The CDR3 loop spans 15 amino acids. Germline V gene sequence: CDR1 GTSNPN, CDR2 SVGIG (reference sequence). The DNA for the CDR3 is TGTGCCTGGTCTCTTTTGGCTGGGAACACCGGGGAGCTGTTTTTT. Amino acids: CAWSLLAGNTGELFF.

This sequence joins TRBV28 and TRBJ1-1; 12 nucleotides line up with TRBD1. Trimming removed 2 bases from V and 10 bases from J; junction bases left unmatched: 5. This CDR3 spans 14 amino acids. CDR1 is MDHEN and CDR2 is SYDVKM in the germline V gene. The CDR3 sequence: CASSLGTGGGGAFF. CDR3 DNA sequence: TGTGCCAGCAGTTTAGGGACAGGGGGCGGAGGAGCTTTCTTT. The full variable domain, with the rest looked up from reference TRBV28 and TRBJ1-1, is DVKVTQSSRYLVKRTGEKVFLECVQDMDHENMFWYRQDPGLGLRLIYFSYDVKMKEKGDIPEGYSVSREKKERFSLILESASTNQTSMYLCASSLGTGGGGAFFGQGTRLTVV.

The CDR3 DNA reads as TGTGCCACCAGTGAATCTGGGGCAACTGGGGGCTACACCTTC. Its protein is CATSESGATGGYTF. The chain recombines TRBV24-1 with TRBJ1-2, with TRBD1 as a possible D gene (5 bases). The CDR3 covers 14 residues. Germline CDR1 reads KGHDR; CDR2 reads SFDVKD. The V and J ends lost 4 bases and 8 bases respectively, with 16 bases between them.

The CDR3 DNA reads TGTGCCAGTAGGAAAAGGGGGGGAAGCGGTTACAATGAGCAGTTCTTC. This encodes CASRKRGGSGYNEQFF. The chain employs TRBV19 and TRBJ2-1; tentatively, D is TRBD2 (7 bases). Trimming cost V 6 bases and J 4 bases, with 19 bases left between them. Per the germline V gene, CDR1 is LNHDA and CDR2 is SQIVND (reference sequence). This CDR3 contains 16 residues.

Notes on this clone: Additional DNA sequences in this sample encode the identical CDR3. V usage is TRBV19 and J usage is TRBJ2-1, with D tentatively TRBD1 (5 bases). V lost 1 base and J lost 2, with 6 bases in between. The CDR3 spans 14 residues. CDR1 LNHDA and CDR2 SQIVND come from the germline V gene (reference sequence). The CDR3 spells CASSIVGAYNEQFF. The DNA for the CDR3 is TGTGCCAGTAGTATAGTAGGGGCCTACAATGAGCAGTTCTTC.

The rearrangement joins TRBV6-5 to TRBJ2-7; 10 bases agree with TRBD1. Germline V lookup: CDR1 MNHEY, CDR2 SVGAGI. Unmatched junction bases numbered 4, after V lost 6 bases and J lost 2 bases. CDR3 length equals 14 residues. CDR3 protein: CASSDRGRAYEQYF. As DNA, the CDR3 is TGTGCCAGCAGCGACAGGGGGCGCGCCTACGAGCAGTACTTC.

The J gene is TRBJ1-2, the V gene TRBV9, with D perhaps TRBD1 (6 bases). This CDR3 has 14 residues. CDR1 and CDR2 from the germline V gene are SGDLS and YYNGEE. Between the trimmed V and J ends, which lost 7 bases and 8 bases, there was a span of 21 bases. CDR3 in DNA: TGTGCCAGCGCGAGGGGGGGAGTATGGACGGGCTACACCTTC. Protein product: CASARGGVWTGYTF.